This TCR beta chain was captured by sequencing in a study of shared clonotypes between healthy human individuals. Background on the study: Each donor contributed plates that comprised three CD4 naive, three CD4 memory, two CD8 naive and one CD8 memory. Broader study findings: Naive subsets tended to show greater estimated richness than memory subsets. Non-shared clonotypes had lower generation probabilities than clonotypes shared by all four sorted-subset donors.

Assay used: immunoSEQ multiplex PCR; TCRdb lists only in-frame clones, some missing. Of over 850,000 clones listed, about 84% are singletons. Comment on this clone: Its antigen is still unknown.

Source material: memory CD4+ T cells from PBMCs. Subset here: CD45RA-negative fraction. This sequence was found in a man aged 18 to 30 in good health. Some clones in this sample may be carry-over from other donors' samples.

The CDR3 protein is CASSLVGVETQYF. The CDR3, as DNA: TGTGCCAGCAGCTTAGTCGGGGTAGAGACCCAGTACTTC. The rearrangement links TRBV7-8 to TRBJ2-5; D perhaps matches TRBD2 (5 bases). Trimming took off 1 base at V and 4 bases at J, with 7 bases between the two ends. There are 13 residues in the CDR3. Germline V CDR1 and CDR2: SGHVS, FQNEAQ.